A single sample gave rise to the 27 T cell receptor beta chains below, sequenced in a study of post-analysis software for immune sequencing data. Overall study results and limits: TRBV5-6, TRBV5-1 and TRBV20-1 were among a handful of TRBV segments more frequent in patients than controls.

Libraries were made from TCR beta cDNA, and they carried unique molecular identifiers. One entry per CDR3 protein results from TCRdb running MiXCR on the PCR reads. The table includes 180,000 or so distinct CDR3 sequences, around 29% detected once. Their target antigens are unknown. Sequenced sample: blood. All receptors derive from a girl under 18 with multiple sclerosis.

About this clonotype: A much larger clone differs from this one at a single base, so this may be a read error. The chain joins TRBV29-1 to TRBJ2-7; 9 bases align to TRBD1. The CDR3 is made up of 14 amino acids. CDR1 is SQVTM, CDR2 ANQGSEA, per germline. The CDR3 DNA reads TGCAGCGACCGGGACAGGGAAGAACCATACGAGCGGTACTTC. It codes for CSDRDREEPYERYF.

This clonotype appeared a few times. This sequence joins TRBV20-1 and TRBJ2-1; D perhaps matches TRBD2 (5 bases). The J call may be incorrect, as the DNA end agrees better with TRBJ2-7. This CDR3 has 19 residues. Germline V gene data show CDR1 as DFQATT and CDR2 as SNEGSKA (reference sequence). The CDR3: CSARDRGGYIESSYNEQYF. The CDR3 DNA reads TGCAGTGCTAGAGATCGAGGCGGGTATATCGAATCCTCCTACAATGAGCAGTACTTC.

This clonotype has ten or more counts. This chain links TRBV4-2 with TRBJ2-7; maybe TRBD2 (6 bases). The CDR3 runs to 20 residues. CDR1 LGHNA and CDR2 YNFKEQ come from the germline V gene. Trimming cost V 1 base and J 2 bases, with 27 bases left between them. CDR3 sequence reads: CASSQGTSGLGSGLTYEQYF. Here the CDR3 DNA reads TGTGCCAGCAGCCAAGGGACTTCGGGGCTTGGGAGCGGGCTTACCTACGAGCAGTACTTC.

This clonotype was seen many times. The chain joins TRBV29-1 to TRBJ1-5, with 9 bases that match TRBD1. The CDR3 loop spans 13 amino acids. Germline V CDR1 and CDR2: SQVTM, ANQGSEA. Losses at the gene ends were 4 bases for V and 7 bases for J; bases not matched to a gene: 5. CDR3 in amino acids: CSVAGTGKQPQHF. Here the CDR3 DNA reads TGCAGCGTTGCAGGGACAGGGAAACAGCCCCAGCATTTT. Using reference TRBV29-1 and TRBJ1-5 for the parts outside the CDR3, the full variable domain is SAVISQKPSRDICQRGTSLTIQCQVDSQVTMMFWYRQQPGQSLTLIATANQGSEATYESGFVIDKFPISRPNLTFSTLTVSNMSPEDSSIYLCSVAGTGKQPQHFGDGTRLSIL.

J is TRBJ2-1 and V is TRBV30; tentatively, D is TRBD1 (6 bases). In germline, CDR1 is GTSNPN, CDR2 SVGIG (reference sequence). CDR3 size: 14 residues. V was trimmed by 3 bases and J by 0 bases, leaving 9 bases between them. CDR3 residues: CAWRRGSSYNEQFF. The CDR3 nucleotides are TGTGCCTGGAGGAGGGGGAGCTCCTACAATGAGCAGTTCTTC.

A few counts support this clonotype. This rearrangement joins TRBV27 to TRBJ2-7, with 9 bases matching TRBD1. Germline CDR1 MNHEY, CDR2 SMNVEV (reference sequence). The CDR3 is 14 amino acids. Trimming cost V 4 bases and J 1 base; bases outside gene matches: 2. The CDR3 DNA reads as TGTGCCAGCAGTTGGACAGGGGAGTCCTACGAGCAGTACTTC. This gives the protein CASSWTGESYEQYF.

The J gene is TRBJ1-1, the V gene TRBV5-1, with D unresolved. The CDR3 has 13 amino acids. V lost 5 bases and J lost 1, with 9 bases in between. Looked up from germline, CDR1 is SGHRS and CDR2 is YFSETQ. The DNA of the CDR3 is TGCGCCAGCAGAGCATCGGCGAACACTGAAGCTTTCTTT. This translates into CASRASANTEAFF.

With respect to this clonotype: Just one base apart from a much larger clone, this may be a read error. The chain uses TRBV10-2 and TRBJ2-1; D tentatively reads TRBD1 or TRBD2 (5 bases each). Gene TRBJ2-7 matches the end of the DNA better, so the J call may be wrong. The CDR3 covers 15 residues. CDR1 is WSHSY and CDR2 is SAAADI in the germline V gene. This CDR3 reads CASSGGTSSYNEQYF. The CDR3, as DNA: TGCGCCAGCAGTGGGGGGACGAGCTCCTACAATGAGCAGTACTTC.

The table lists this clonotype with a few counts. The chain is built from TRBV7-9 and TRBJ2-1; 13 bases match TRBD2. Looked up from germline, CDR1 is SEHNR and CDR2 is FQNEAQ (reference sequence). There are 16 residues in the CDR3. V shed 5 bases and J 4 bases; nucleotides not matched to a gene: 5. The CDR3 bases are TGTGCCAGCAGCCCGCTGGGACTAGCGGGGTACAATGAGCAGTTCTTC. This translates into CASSPLGLAGYNEQFF.

This clonotype was seen at least ten times. The chain is built from TRBV6-6 and TRBJ1-2, with 7 bases fitting TRBD1. There are 13 residues in the CDR3. Germline CDR1 and CDR2: MNHNY and SVGAGI (reference sequence). The J segment lost 4 bases and the V segment lost 10 bases, leaving 9 bases of the junction unmatched. Here the CDR3 reads CAISTTGVYGYTF. The CDR3 DNA reads as TGTGCCATCTCTACCACAGGGGTCTATGGCTACACCTTC.

This clonotype turned up a few times. This rearrangement joins TRBV5-1 to TRBJ2-5; 11 bases agree with TRBD2. The CDR3 has 16 amino acids. The V gene end was trimmed by 5 bases and the J gene end by 11 bases; junction bases not matched to a gene: 17. Per the germline V gene, CDR1 is SGHRS and CDR2 is YFSETQ. This chain's CDR3 is CASRRTSGLLYNEQYF. Written as DNA, the CDR3 is TGCGCCAGCAGACGGACTAGCGGGCTTTTGTACAATGAGCAGTACTTC.

In the case of this clonotype: The junction departs from the called germline gene at one end, perhaps through a read error. V and J are TRBV4-1 and TRBJ2-4; D gene ambiguous. The CDR3 runs to 16 residues. The germline V gene encodes CDR1 MGHRA and CDR2 YSYEKL. This chain's CDR3 is CAGSPQVTSAKNIQYF. Written as DNA, the CDR3 is TGCGCCGGCAGCCCCCAGGTGACCTCAGCCAAAAACATTCAGTACTTC.

As regards this clonotype: With a much larger clone just one base away, this may be a read error. In DNA form, the CDR3 reads TGCAGCGTTGTAGTCACATCCTCTGGCTACTCCTTC. It yields the protein CSVVVTSSGYSF. V usage is TRBV29-1 and J usage is TRBJ1-2; no clear D gene. The CDR3 has 12 residues. The germline gives CDR1 SQVTM, CDR2 ANQGSEA.

This clonotype has a handful of counts. The chain combines TRBV12-3 or TRBV12-4 with TRBJ2-2; 9 nucleotides agree with TRBD1. J lost 7 bases, V lost 5 bases, and 5 bases had no gene match. This CDR3 contains 14 residues. The CDR3 sequence: CASSPGQGSGELFF. CDR3 DNA sequence: TGTGCCAGCAGTCCCGGACAGGGGAGCGGGGAGCTGTTTTTT.

This clonotype showed up many times. This rearrangement joins TRBV29-1 to TRBJ1-1; D is undetermined. The CDR3 is 13 amino acids. V was cut by 6 bases and J by 1 base, with 12 bases left in between. The germline CDR1 and CDR2 sequences are SQVTM and ANQGSEA. The CDR3 DNA is TGCAGCGTGCTAGGACGTCCGAACACTGAAGCTTTCTTT. Its translation: CSVLGRPNTEAFF.

About this clonotype: This may stem from a read error, because a much larger clone lies one nucleotide away. The chain is built from TRBV7-9 and TRBJ2-7; D ambiguous. Gene TRBJ2-5 matches the end of the DNA better, so the J call may be wrong. Germline V gives CDR1 SEHNR, CDR2 FQNEAQ (reference sequence). This CDR3 is 13 amino acids long. CDR3 nucleotides: TGTGCCAGCAGCCTGAGTGGGGATGAGACCCAGTACTTC. As protein: CASSLSGDETQYF.

V usage is TRBV28 and J usage is TRBJ2-1; 8 nucleotides line up with TRBD2. V shed 3 bases, J shed 9 bases, and the junction held 10 bases outside the gene matches. The germline gives CDR1 MDHEN, CDR2 SYDVKM. This CDR3 has 15 residues. DNA for the CDR3: TGTGCCAGCAGTTTCGGCACTAGCGGCTCGCCTGAGCAGTTCTTC. Amino acids: CASSFGTSGSPEQFF.

About this clonotype: A much larger clone lies a single base off, so this may be a read error. V is TRBV29-1 and J is TRBJ2-5, with D possibly being TRBD2 (5 bases). The DNA matches TRBJ2-7 better at its end, which makes the J call doubtful. CDR3 length equals 13 residues. Germline values: CDR1 SQVTM, CDR2 ANQGSEA. For the CDR3, the DNA is TGCAGCGTAGACGCAGAGGGTACCTACGAGCAGTACTTC. As protein: CSVDAEGTYEQYF.

A remark on this clonotype: Its ends do not fully match the called genes, so a read error is possible. V and J are TRBV7-9 and TRBJ1-1, with D unresolved. The CDR3 has 14 amino acids. Looked up from germline, CDR1 is SEHNR and CDR2 is FQNEAQ (reference sequence). The CDR3 is CTSSRMGLGTEAFF. The CDR3 nucleotides read TGTACCAGCAGCAGGATGGGCCTCGGAACTGAAGCTTTCTTT. The full variable domain, its missing parts supplied by reference TRBV7-9 and TRBJ1-1, is DTGVSQNPRHKITKRGQNVTFRCDPISEHNRLYWYRQTLGQGPEFLTYFQNEAQLEKSRLLSDRFSAERPKGSFSTLEIQRTEQGDSAMYLCTSSRMGLGTEAFFGQGTRLTVV.

This clonotype appeared many times. The chain carries TRBV6-5 and TRBJ1-2; no firm D call. Trimming pared 0 bases from V and 6 bases from J, leaving 8 bases between. In germline, CDR1 is MNHEY, CDR2 SVGAGI. The CDR3 is 13 residues long. The DNA of the CDR3 is TGTGCCAGCAGTTACTCGGCGGCCAATGGCTACACCTTC. It encodes CASSYSAANGYTF.

This clonotype was detected ten times or more. V gene TRBV29-1 combines with J gene TRBJ2-5; TRBD2 might be the D (7 bases). V shed 4 bases and J shed 4 bases, with 13 bases lying between them. The V gene's germline CDR1 is SQVTM and CDR2 ANQGSEA. This CDR3 has 13 amino acids. CDR3 coding DNA: TGCAGCGTTGGGAGGGGAGGGGGAGAGACCCAGTACTTC. This codes for CSVGRGGGETQYF.

V and J are TRBV15 and TRBJ2-5, with D possibly being TRBD2 (7 bases). The V end lost 0 bases, the J end lost 9 bases, and 17 bases lay between the germline ends. The germline V gene has CDR1 LNHNV and CDR2 YYDKDF (reference sequence). This CDR3 is built from 15 residues. Written as DNA, the CDR3 is TGTGCCACCAGCAGAGATTTGGGGGGGCAGGAGGCCCAGTACTTC. The encoded protein is CATSRDLGGQEAQYF.

The chain is built from TRBV21-1 and TRBJ2-2; the D call of TRBD2 is as the table states it, not checked on the DNA. TRBV21-1 corresponds to a pseudogene. The CDR3 runs 22 residues. CDR3 in DNA: TGTGCCAGCAGCAAAGGAGAGTCTAGCGGGAGATCCGAGGGGGTCCCCACCGGGGAGCTGTTTTTT. Amino acids: CASSKGESSGRSEGVPTGELFF.

In its sample, this clonotype was seen a few times. Just one base apart from a much larger clone, this may be a read error. J is TRBJ2-7 and V is TRBV7-2; D is ambiguous. V was pared by 5 bases and J by 3 bases, with 5 bases between. CDR1 is SGHTA, CDR2 FQGNSA, per germline. The length of the CDR3 is 11 residues. The CDR3 DNA follows: TGTGCCAGCAGCCGAAGCTACGAGCAGTACTTC. This sequence encodes CASSRSYEQYF.

The chain couples TRBV4-2 to TRBJ2-7, with D maybe TRBD2 (5 bases). Germline loops: CDR1 LGHNA, CDR2 YNFKEQ. V lost 4 bases and J 7 bases, leaving 20 bases between the germline ends. CDR3 length: 15 residues. In nucleotides, the CDR3 is TGTGCCAGCAGCCCTACTAGACCGAACACCGGGGAGCAGTACTTC. Translated: CASSPTRPNTGEQYF.

This chain uses TRBV6-5 with TRBJ1-2, with 9 bases lining up with TRBD1. Germline lookup yields CDR1 MNHEY and CDR2 SVGAGI. The CDR3 has 19 residues. V was clipped by 2 bases and J by 9 bases; unmatched bases: 22. CDR3 coding DNA: TGTGCCAGCAGTTACGATAGAGGAGCGGGACAGGGACCTCCCTTCCGCTACACCTTC. Residues: CASSYDRGAGQGPPFRYTF.

This clonotype was detected ten times or more. The rearrangement links TRBV20-1 to TRBJ2-1; possibly TRBD1 for D (6 bases). This CDR3 contains 15 residues. Germline V gene data show CDR1 as DFQATT and CDR2 as SNEGSKA (reference sequence). The germline V and J ends were trimmed by 5 bases and 1 base, with 15 bases remaining between them. The CDR3 is CSALGGGGSYNEQFF. The CDR3, as DNA: TGCAGTGCTCTAGGGGGTGGAGGATCCTACAATGAGCAGTTCTTC.